This entry concerns a single T cell receptor (beta chain). Its antigen is as yet unknown. Relative to the germline gene, one junction end is altered; a read error may explain this. This sample was included in a study of CD8 T cells in ankylosing spondylitis. Study-level results: Disease-linked clones had a CD8+ phenotype and relatively low frequency in peripheral blood. In reactive arthritis synovial fluid and blood, some motif variants had been reported before.

Germline values: CDR1 LGHDT, CDR2 YNNKEL (reference sequence). This CDR3 spans 12 amino acids. The authors made TCR beta libraries by quantitative 5'-RACE with molecular barcodes. TCRdb reanalysed the 5' RACE reads using MiXCR and keeps one entry per CDR3 protein. Of 150,000 to 200,000 distinct CDR3 sequences detected, about a third appear once; the ten largest clones hold approximately 6%. This sequence originates from a male donor with ankylosing spondylitis. Material: synovial fluid, either unsorted or a sorted T cell fraction (not recorded which). The chain links TRBV3-1 to TRBJ2-5; tentatively, D is TRBD2 (5 bases). CDR3 DNA: TGTGCCAGCAGCCAAGATGGGCCTAGTAGGGAGTTC. This translates into CASSQDGPSREF.